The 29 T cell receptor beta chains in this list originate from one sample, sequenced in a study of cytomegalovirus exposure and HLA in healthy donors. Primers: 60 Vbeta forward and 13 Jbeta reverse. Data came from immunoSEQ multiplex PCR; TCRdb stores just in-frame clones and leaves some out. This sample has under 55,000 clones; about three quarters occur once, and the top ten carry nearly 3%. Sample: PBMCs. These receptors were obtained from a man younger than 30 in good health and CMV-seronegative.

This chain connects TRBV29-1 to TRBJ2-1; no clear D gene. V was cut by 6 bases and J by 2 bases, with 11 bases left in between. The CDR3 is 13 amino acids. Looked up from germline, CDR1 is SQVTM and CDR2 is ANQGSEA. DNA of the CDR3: TGCAGCGTCGGAGCGACGCCCTACAATGAGCAGTTCTTC. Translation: CSVGATPYNEQFF.

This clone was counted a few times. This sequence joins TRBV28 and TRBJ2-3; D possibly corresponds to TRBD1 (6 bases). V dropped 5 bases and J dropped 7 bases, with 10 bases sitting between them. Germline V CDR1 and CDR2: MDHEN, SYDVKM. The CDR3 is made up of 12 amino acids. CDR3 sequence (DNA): TGTGCCAGCAGTACAGGGCCTTATACGCAGTATTTT. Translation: CASSTGPYTQYF.

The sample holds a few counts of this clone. The CDR3 loop reads CASSQRSTGVPSSGANVLTF. DNA for the CDR3: TGCGCCAGCAGCCAACGGTCAACAGGGGTCCCGAGCTCTGGGGCCAACGTCCTGACTTTC. This rearrangement joins TRBV4-3 to TRBJ2-6, with TRBD1 matching 7 bases. CDR1 LGHNA and CDR2 YSLEER come from the germline V gene. The CDR3 length is 20 residues. With 2 bases clipped from V and 0 bases from J, the junction kept 13 bases outside the gene matches.

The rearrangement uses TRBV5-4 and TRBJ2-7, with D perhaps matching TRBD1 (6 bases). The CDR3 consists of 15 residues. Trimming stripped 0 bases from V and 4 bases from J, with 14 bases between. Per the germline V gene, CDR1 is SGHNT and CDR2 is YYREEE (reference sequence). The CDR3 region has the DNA TGTGCCAGCAGCTTGGAACGGCAGGGGCAATACGAGCAGTACTTC. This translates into CASSLERQGQYEQYF.

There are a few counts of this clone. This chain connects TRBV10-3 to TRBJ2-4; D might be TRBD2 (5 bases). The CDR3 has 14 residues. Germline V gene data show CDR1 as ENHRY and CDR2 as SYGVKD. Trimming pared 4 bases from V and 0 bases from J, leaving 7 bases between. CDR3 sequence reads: CAISAAVAKNIQYF. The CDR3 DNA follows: TGTGCCATCAGTGCAGCGGTAGCCAAAAACATTCAGTACTTC.

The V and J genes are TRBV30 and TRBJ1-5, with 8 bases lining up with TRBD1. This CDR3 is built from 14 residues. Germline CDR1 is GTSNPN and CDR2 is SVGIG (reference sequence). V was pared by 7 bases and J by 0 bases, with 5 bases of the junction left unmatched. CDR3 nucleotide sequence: TGTGCCTCTGGGACAGGAGCTAGCAATCAGCCCCAGCATTTT. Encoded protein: CASGTGASNQPQHF.

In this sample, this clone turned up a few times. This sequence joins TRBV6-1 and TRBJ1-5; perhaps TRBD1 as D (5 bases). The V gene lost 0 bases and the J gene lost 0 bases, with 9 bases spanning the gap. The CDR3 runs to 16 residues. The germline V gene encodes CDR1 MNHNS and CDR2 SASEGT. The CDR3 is CASSEARAYSNQPQHF. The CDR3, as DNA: TGTGCCAGCAGTGAAGCCAGGGCCTATAGCAATCAGCCCCAGCATTTT.

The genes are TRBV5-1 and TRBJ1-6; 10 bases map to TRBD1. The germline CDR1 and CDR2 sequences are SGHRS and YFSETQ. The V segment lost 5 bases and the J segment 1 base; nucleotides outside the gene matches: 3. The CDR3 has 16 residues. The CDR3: CASRGQGQSYNSPLHF. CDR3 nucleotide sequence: TGCGCCAGCAGGGGACAGGGGCAATCCTATAATTCACCCCTCCACTTT.

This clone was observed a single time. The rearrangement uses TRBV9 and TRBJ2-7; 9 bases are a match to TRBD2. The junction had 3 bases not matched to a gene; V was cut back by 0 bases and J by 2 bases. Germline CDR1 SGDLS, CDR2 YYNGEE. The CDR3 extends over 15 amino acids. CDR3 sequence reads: CASSVDPSGTYEQYF. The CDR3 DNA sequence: TGTGCCAGCAGCGTAGATCCTAGCGGGACCTACGAGCAGTACTTC. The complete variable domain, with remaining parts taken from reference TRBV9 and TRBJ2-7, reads DSGVTQTPKHLITATGQRVTLRCSPRSGDLSVYWYQQSLDQGLQFLIQYYNGEERAKGNILERFSAQQFPDLHSELNLSSLELGDSALYFCASSVDPSGTYEQYFGPGTRLTVT.

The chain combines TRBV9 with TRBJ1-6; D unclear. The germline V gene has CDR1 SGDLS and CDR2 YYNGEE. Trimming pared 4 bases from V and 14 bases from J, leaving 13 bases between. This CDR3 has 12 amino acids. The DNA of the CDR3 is TGTGCCAGCAGCACGGCCTCCCAGGCCCTCCACTTT. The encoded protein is CASSTASQALHF.

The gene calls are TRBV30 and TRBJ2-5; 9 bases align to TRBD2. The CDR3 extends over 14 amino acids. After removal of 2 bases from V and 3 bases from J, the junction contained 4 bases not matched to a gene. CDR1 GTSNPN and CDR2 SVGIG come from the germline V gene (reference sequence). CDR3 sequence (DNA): TGTGCCTGGAGTTCAGCGGGAGGTAAAGAGACCCAGTACTTC. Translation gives CAWSSAGGKETQYF.

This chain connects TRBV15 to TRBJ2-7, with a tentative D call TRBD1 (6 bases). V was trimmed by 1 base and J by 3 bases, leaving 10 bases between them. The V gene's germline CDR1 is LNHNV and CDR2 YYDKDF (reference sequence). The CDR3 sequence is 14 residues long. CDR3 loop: CATSRAWDNYEQYF. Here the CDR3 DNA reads TGTGCCACCAGCAGAGCGTGGGACAACTACGAGCAGTACTTC.

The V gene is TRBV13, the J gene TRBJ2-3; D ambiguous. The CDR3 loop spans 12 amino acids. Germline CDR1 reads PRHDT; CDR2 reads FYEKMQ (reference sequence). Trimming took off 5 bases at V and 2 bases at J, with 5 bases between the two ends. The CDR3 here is CASSLPTDTQYF. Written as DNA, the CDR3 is TGTGCCAGCAGCCTTCCCACAGATACGCAGTATTTT.

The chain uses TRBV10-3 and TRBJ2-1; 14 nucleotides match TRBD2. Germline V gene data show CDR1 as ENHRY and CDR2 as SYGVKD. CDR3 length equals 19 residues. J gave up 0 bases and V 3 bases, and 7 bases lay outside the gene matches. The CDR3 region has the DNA TGTGCCATCAGTGATCGGACTAGCGGGAGGACGAGCTCCTACAATGAGCAGTTCTTC. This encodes CAISDRTSGRTSSYNEQFF.

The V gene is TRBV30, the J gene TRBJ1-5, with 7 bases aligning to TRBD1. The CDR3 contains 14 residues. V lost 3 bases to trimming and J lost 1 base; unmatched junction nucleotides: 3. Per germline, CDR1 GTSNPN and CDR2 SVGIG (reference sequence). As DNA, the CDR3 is TGTGCCTGGAGCGCAGGGGGGAGCAATCAGCCCCAGCATTTT. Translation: CAWSAGGSNQPQHF.

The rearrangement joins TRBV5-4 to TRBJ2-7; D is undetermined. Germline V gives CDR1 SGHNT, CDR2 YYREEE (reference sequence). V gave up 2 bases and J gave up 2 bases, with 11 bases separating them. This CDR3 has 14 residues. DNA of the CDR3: TGTGCCAGCAGCTTACCGGGTGTTGCCTACGAGCAGTACTTC. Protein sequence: CASSLPGVAYEQYF.

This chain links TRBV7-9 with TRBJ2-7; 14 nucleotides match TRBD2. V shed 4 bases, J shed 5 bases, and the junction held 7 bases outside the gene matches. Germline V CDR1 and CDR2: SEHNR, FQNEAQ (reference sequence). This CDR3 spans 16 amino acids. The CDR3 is CASSSRLAGGQNEQYF. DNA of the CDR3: TGTGCCAGCAGCTCGCGACTAGCGGGAGGGCAAAACGAGCAGTACTTC. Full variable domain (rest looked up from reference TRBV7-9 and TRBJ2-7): DTGVSQNPRHKITKRGQNVTFRCDPISEHNRLYWYRQTLGQGPEFLTYFQNEAQLEKSRLLSDRFSAERPKGSFSTLEIQRTEQGDSAMYLCASSSRLAGGQNEQYFGPGTRLTVT.

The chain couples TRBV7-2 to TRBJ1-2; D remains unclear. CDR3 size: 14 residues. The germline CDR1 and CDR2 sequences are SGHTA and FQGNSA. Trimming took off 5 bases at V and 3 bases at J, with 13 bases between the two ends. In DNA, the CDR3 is TGTGCCAGCAGCGCTCGACCGGGAGACTATGGCTACACCTTC. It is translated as CASSARPGDYGYTF.

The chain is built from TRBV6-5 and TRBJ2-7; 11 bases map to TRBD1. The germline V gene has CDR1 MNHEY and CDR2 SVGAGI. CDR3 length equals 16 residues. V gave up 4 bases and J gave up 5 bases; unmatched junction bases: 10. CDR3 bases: TGTGCCAGCAGTTCTCCAGGGGGACAGGGGGACAACGAGCAGTACTTC. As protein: CASSSPGGQGDNEQYF.

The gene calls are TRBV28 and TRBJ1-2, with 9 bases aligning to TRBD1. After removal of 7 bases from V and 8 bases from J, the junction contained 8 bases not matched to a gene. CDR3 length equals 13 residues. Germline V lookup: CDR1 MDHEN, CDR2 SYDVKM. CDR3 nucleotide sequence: TGTGCCAGCACCCCCACAGGGGGCGGAGGCTACACCTTC. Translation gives CASTPTGGGGYTF.

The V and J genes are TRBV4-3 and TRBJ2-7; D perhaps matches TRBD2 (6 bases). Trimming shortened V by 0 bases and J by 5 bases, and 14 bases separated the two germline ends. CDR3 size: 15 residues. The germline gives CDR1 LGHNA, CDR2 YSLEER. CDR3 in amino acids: CASSQEWGVDNEQYF. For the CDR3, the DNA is TGCGCCAGCAGCCAAGAATGGGGGGTAGATAACGAGCAGTACTTC.

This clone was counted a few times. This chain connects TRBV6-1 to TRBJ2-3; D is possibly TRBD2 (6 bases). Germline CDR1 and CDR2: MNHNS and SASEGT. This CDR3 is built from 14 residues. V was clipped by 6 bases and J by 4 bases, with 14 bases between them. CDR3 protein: CASSPGAPPDTQYF. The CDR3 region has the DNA TGTGCCAGCAGCCCGGGAGCGCCCCCAGATACGCAGTATTTT.

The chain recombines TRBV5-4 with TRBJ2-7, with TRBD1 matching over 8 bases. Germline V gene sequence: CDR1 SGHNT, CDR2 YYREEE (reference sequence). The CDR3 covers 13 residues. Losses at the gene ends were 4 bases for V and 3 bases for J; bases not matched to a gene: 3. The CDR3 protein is CASSGTGYYEQYF. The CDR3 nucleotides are TGTGCCAGCAGCGGGACAGGCTACTACGAGCAGTACTTC.

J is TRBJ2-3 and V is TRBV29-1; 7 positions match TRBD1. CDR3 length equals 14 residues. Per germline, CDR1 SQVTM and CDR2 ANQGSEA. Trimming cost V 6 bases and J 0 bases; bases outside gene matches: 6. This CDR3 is CSVWGTASTDTQYF. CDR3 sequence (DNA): TGCAGCGTGTGGGGGACAGCTAGCACAGATACGCAGTATTTT.

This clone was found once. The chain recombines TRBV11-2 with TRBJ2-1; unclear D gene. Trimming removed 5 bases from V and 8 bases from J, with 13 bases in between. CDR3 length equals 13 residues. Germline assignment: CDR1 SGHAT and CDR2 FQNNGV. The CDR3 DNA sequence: TGTGCCAGCAGCCCCCGGGTGTTCTATGAGCAGTTCTTC. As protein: CASSPRVFYEQFF. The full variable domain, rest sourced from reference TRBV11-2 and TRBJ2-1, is EAGVAQSPRYKIIEKRQSVAFWCNPISGHATLYWYQQILGQGPKLLIQFQNNGVVDDSQLPKDRFSAERLKGVDSTLKIQPAKLEDSAVYLCASSPRVFYEQFFGPGTRLTVL.

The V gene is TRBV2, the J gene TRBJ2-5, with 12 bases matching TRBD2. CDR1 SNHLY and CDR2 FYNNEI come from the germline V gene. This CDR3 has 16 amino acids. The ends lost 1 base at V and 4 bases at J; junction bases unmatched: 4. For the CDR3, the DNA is TGTGCCAGCAGTGAAGGACTAGCGGGAGTTGGAGAGACCCAGTACTTC. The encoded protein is CASSEGLAGVGETQYF.

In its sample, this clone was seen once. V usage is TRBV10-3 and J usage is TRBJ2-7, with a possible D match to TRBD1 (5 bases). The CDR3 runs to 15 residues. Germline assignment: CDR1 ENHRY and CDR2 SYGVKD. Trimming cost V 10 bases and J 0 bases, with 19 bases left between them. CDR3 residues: CASGPTASLSYEQYF. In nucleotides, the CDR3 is TGTGCCAGTGGACCGACAGCCAGCCTCTCCTACGAGCAGTACTTC.

In DNA form, the CDR3 reads TGTGCCAGCAGCCAATACGGGACATGGGCTTTCTTT. Translated, it gives CASSQYGTWAFF. The rearrangement links TRBV28 to TRBJ1-1, with D perhaps TRBD1 (6 bases). CDR3 length: 12 amino acids. Trimming stripped 6 bases from V and 11 bases from J, with 16 bases between. Germline values: CDR1 MDHEN, CDR2 SYDVKM.

For the CDR3, the DNA is TGTGCCTGGTCGGACTCGCTCAATTACGAGCAGTACTTC. The encoded protein is CAWSDSLNYEQYF. J is TRBJ2-7 and V is TRBV30, with D maybe TRBD2 (5 bases). This CDR3 spans 13 amino acids. Germline assignment: CDR1 GTSNPN and CDR2 SVGIG (reference sequence). Trimming removed 5 bases from V and 4 bases from J, with 15 bases in between. The full variable domain, completed using reference TRBV30 and TRBJ2-7, is SQTIHQWPATLVQPVGSPLSLECTVEGTSNPNLYWYRQAAGRGLQLLFYSVGIGQISSEVPQNLSASRPQDRQFILSSKKLLLSDSGFYLCAWSDSLNYEQYFGPGTRLTVT.